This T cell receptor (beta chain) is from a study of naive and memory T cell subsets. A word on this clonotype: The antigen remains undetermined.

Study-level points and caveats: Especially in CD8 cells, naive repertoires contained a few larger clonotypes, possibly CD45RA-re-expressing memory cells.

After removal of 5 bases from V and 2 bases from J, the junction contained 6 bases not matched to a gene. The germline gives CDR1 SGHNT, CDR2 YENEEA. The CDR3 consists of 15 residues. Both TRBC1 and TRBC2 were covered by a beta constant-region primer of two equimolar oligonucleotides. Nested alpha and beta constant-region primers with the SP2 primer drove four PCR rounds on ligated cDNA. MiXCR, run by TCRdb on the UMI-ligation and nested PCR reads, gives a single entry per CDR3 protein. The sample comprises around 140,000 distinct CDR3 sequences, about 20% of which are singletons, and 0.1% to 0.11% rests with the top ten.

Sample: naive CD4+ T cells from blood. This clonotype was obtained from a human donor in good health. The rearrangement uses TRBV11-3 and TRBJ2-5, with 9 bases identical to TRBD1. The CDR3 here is CASSPGTGLQETQYF. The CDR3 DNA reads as TGTGCCAGCAGCCCCGGGACAGGGTTACAAGAGACCCAGTACTTC.